This T cell receptor beta chain stems from a study of shared clonotypes between healthy human individuals. Trimming removed 2 bases at V and 5 bases at J, with 12 bases between. The CDR3 runs 14 residues. Germline CDR1 and CDR2: MNHEY and SVGAGI. Produced via immunoSEQ multiplex PCR; TCRdb's table is partial and in-frame only. The sample contains about a million clones, around 76% of which appear only once. The specimen sequenced was memory CD4+ T cells sorted from blood. Subset indicated: CD45RA-negative fraction. J is TRBJ2-5 and V is TRBV6-5; tentative D call: TRBD1 (6 bases). This clonotype was sampled from a man between 18 and 35 years old in good health. CDR3 residues: CASSYLRGRETQYF. Here the CDR3 DNA reads TGTGCCAGCAGTTACCTCAGGGGTAGGGAGACCCAGTACTTC.